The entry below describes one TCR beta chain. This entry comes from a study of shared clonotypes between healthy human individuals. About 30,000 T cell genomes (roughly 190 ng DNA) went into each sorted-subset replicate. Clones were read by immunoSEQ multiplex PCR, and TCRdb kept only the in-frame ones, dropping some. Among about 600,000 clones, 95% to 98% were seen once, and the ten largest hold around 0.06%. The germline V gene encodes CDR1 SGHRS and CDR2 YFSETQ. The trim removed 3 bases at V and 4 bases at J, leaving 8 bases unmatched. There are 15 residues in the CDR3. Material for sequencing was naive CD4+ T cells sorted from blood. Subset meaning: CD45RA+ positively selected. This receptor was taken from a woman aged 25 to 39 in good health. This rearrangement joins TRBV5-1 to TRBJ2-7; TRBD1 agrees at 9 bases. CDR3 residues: CASSSTGTGLYEQYF. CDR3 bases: TGCGCCAGCAGCTCAACCGGGACAGGGTTATACGAGCAGTACTTC.